This TCR beta chain appears in the sequencing data of a study of technical replicates of blood from several donors. The assay was immunoSEQ multiplex PCR, and TCRdb's table has in-frame clones only and misses some. The sample carries 60,000 to 85,000 clones, approximately 94% recorded once. Germline loops: CDR1 GTSNPN, CDR2 SVGIG (reference sequence). The V and J ends lost 4 bases and 2 bases respectively, with 12 bases between them. The CDR3 is 13 amino acids. The sequencing sample was made of T cells isolated from PBMCs. The genes are TRBV30 and TRBJ2-7; the D gene is possibly TRBD2 (5 bases). This TCR was sampled from a human donor in good health. CDR3 in DNA: TGTGCCTGGACACCTAGCAGAACCTACGAGCAGTACTTC. Translating gives CAWTPSRTYEQYF. Full variable domain (outside the CDR3, taken from reference TRBV30 and TRBJ2-7): SQTIHQWPATLVQPVGSPLSLECTVEGTSNPNLYWYRQAAGRGLQLLFYSVGIGQISSEVPQNLSASRPQDRQFILSSKKLLLSDSGFYLCAWTPSRTYEQYFGPGTRLTVT.